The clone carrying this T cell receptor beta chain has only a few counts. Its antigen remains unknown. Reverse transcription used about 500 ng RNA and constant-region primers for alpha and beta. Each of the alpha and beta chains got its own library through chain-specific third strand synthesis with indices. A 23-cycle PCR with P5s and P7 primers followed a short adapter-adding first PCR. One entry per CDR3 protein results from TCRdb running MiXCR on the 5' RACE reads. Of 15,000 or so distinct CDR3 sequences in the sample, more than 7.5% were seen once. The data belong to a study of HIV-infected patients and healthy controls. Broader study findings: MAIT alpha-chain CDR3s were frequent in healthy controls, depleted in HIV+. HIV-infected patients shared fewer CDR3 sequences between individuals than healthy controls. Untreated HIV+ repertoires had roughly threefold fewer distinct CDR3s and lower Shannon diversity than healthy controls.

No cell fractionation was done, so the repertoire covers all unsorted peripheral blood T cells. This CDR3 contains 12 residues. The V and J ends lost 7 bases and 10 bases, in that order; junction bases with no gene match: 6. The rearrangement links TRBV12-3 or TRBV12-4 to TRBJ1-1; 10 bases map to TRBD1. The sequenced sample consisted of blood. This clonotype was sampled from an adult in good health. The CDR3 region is CASKLGTGVAFF. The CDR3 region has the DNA TGTGCCAGCAAACTAGGGACAGGGGTAGCTTTCTTT.